Sequencing of this T cell receptor beta chain was carried out in a study of neoadjuvant anti-PD-1 for oral cavity cancer. Study details: Non-progressing patients received a fourth nivolumab dose near day 43, then surgery on days 50-56. Study findings and constraints: Greater tumor shrinkage accompanied bigger post-treatment sizes of preexisting clones. With a few patients per group, TCR findings need larger cohorts.

Sequencing used immunoSEQ multiplex PCR; TCRdb keeps in-frame clones, though not all of them. The repertoire holds some 22,000 clones, with around 26% as singletons. Noted time point: after neoadjuvant nivolumab, at surgical resection. The patients had HPV-negative, locally advanced oral cavity squamous cell carcinoma. Regarding this clone: Its specificity is unknown.

This CDR3 is 15 amino acids long. In germline, CDR1 is SGHDT, CDR2 YYEEEE. Trimming removed 0 bases at V and 2 bases at J, with 8 bases between. The source material was tumor tissue, sampled after nivolumab (anti-PD-1) treatment. The V and J genes are TRBV5-6 and TRBJ2-2; D possibly corresponds to TRBD2 (5 bases). This TCR came from a person aged 35-80 years with oral cavity squamous cell carcinoma. The CDR3: CASSLAGVNTGELFF. The CDR3 nucleotides are TGTGCCAGCAGCTTGGCCGGGGTTAACACCGGGGAGCTGTTTTTT.